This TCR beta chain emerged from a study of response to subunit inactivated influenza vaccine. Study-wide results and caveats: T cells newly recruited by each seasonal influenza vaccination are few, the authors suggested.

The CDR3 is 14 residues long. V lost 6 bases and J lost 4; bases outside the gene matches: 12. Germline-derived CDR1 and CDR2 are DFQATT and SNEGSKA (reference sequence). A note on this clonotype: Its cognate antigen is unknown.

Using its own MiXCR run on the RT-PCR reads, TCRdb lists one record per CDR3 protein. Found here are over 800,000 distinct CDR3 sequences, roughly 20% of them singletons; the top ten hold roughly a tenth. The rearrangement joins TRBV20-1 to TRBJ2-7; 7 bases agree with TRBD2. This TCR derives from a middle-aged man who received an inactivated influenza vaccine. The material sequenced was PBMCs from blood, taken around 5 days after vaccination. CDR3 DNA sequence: TGCAGTGCGGAACCTCCGCGGGAGCGATACGAGCAGTACTTC. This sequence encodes CSAEPPRERYEQYF.